This T cell receptor beta chain derives from a study of blood T cells in healthy people across ages. Regarding this clonotype: The target antigen is unknown. Given a much more abundant clone one base away, this may be a read error.

A J-beta primer mix and a sample-barcoded 5' primer were used in a second PCR of about 7 to 12 cycles. Each cDNA molecule carried a tag from a template-switch adaptor that contained 12 random nucleotides. CDR3-containing paired-end reads numbered at least 2.5 million in each sample. MiXCR, run by TCRdb on the 5' RACE reads, gives a single entry per CDR3 protein. The repertoire holds about 640,000 distinct CDR3 sequences, 45% to 65% seen once, with around 37% in the top ten. The ends were cut back, 4 bases at V and 4 bases at J, with 8 bases in the middle. Germline assignment: CDR1 SGHRS and CDR2 YFSETQ. This CDR3 region has 12 residues. Study findings and constraints: Donors of long life had a larger count of naive CD4+ cells and greater diversity than aged donors.

Donors were systemically healthy Caucasian individuals from Russia aged about 6 to 100 years. Source material: blood. The sequence derives from a man in his 60s in good health. The V gene is TRBV5-1, the J gene TRBJ1-1; D unresolved. The CDR3 region is CASSVTSTEAFF. In nucleotides, the CDR3 is TGCGCCAGCAGCGTAACGAGCACTGAAGCTTTCTTT.